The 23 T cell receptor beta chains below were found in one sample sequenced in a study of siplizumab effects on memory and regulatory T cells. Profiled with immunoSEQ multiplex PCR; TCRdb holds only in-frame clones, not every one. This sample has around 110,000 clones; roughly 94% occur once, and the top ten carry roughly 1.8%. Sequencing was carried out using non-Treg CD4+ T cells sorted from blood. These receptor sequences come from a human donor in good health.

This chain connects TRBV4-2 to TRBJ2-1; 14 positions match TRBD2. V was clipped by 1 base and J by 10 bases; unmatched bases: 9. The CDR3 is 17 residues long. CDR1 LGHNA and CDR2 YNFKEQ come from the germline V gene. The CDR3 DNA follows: TGTGCCAGCAGCCAAGTGACTAGCGGGAGGGATGAAAGGGAGCAGTTCTTC. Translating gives CASSQVTSGRDEREQFF.

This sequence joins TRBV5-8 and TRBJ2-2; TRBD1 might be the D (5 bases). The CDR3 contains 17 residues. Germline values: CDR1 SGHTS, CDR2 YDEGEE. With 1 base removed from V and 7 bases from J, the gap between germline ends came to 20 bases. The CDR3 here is CASSLTFGKGRSGELFF. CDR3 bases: TGTGCCAGCAGCTTGACATTCGGAAAGGGGCGAAGCGGGGAGCTGTTTTTT.

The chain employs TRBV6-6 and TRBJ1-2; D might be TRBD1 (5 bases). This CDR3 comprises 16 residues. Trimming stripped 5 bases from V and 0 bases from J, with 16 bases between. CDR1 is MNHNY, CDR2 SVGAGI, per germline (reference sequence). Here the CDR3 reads CASSSRDGPSNYGYTF. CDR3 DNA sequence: TGTGCCAGCAGTAGTCGGGACGGCCCATCTAACTATGGCTACACCTTC.

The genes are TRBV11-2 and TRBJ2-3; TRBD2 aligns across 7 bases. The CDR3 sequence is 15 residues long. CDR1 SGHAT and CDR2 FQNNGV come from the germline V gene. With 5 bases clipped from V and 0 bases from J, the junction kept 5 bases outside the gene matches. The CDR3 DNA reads TGTGCCAGCAGCCCCCAGGGAGGGAGCACAGATACGCAGTATTTT. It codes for CASSPQGGSTDTQYF.

CDR3 residues: CASSPSGQEQFF. The DNA of the CDR3 is TGTGCCAGCAGCCCCTCCGGGCAGGAGCAGTTCTTC. The chain carries TRBV7-9 and TRBJ2-1, with D unresolved. The V gene lost 5 bases and the J gene lost 10 bases, with 12 bases spanning the gap. Germline loops: CDR1 SEHNR, CDR2 FQNEAQ (reference sequence). The CDR3 consists of 12 residues.

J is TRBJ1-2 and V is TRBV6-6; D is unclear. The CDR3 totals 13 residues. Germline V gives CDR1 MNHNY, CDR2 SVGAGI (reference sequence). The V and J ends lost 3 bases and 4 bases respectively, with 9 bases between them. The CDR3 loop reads CASSYGSTYGYTF. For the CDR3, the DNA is TGTGCCAGCAGTTATGGCAGCACCTATGGCTACACCTTC.

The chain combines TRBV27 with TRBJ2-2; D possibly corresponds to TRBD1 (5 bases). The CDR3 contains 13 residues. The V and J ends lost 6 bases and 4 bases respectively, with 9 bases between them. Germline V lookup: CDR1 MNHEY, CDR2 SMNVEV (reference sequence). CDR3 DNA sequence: TGTGCCAGCAGGGACATACGCACCGGGGAGCTGTTTTTT. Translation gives CASRDIRTGELFF.

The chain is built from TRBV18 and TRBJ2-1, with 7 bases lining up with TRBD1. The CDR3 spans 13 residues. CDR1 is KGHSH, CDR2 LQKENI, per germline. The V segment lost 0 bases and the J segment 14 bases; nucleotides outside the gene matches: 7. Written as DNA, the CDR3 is TGTGCCAGCTCACCACCGGGTGGGCAGGGGGAGTTCTTC. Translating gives CASSPPGGQGEFF. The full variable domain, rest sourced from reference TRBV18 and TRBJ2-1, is NAGVMQNPRHLVRRRGQEARLRCSPMKGHSHVYWYRQLPEEGLKFMVYLQKENIIDESGMPKERFSAEFPKEGPSILRIQQVVRGDSAAYFCASSPPGGQGEFFGPGTRLTVL.

The CDR3 nucleotides read TGTGCCAGCTCACCGGAGACTAGCACAGATACGCAGTATTTT. Protein sequence: CASSPETSTDTQYF. J is TRBJ2-3 and V is TRBV18; no definite D call. The germline CDR1 and CDR2 sequences are KGHSH and LQKENI. V was clipped by 3 bases and J by 0 bases, with 7 bases between them. This CDR3 is 14 amino acids long.

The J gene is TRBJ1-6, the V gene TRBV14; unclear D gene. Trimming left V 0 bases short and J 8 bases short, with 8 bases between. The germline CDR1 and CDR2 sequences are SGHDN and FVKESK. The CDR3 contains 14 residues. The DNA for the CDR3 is TGTGCCAGCAGCCAAGATCCGGGTCATTCACCCCTCCACTTT. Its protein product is CASSQDPGHSPLHF. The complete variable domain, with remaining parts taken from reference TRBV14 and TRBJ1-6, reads EAGVTQFPSHSVIEKGQTVTLRCDPISGHDNLYWYRRVMGKEIKFLLHFVKESKQDESGMPNNRFLAERTGGTYSTLKVQPAELEDSGVYFCASSQDPGHSPLHFGNGTRLTVT.

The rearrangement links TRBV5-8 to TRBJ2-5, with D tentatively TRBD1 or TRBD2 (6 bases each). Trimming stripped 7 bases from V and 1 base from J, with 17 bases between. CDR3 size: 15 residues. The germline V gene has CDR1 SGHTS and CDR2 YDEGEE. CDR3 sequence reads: CASGEGGRAQETQYF. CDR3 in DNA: TGTGCCAGCGGAGAGGGGGGAAGGGCCCAAGAGACCCAGTACTTC. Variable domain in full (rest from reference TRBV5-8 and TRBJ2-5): EAGVTQSPTHLIKTRGQQATLRCSPISGHTSVYWYQQALGLGLQFLLWYDEGEERNRGNFPPRFSGRQFPNYSSELNVNALELEDSALYLCASGEGGRAQETQYFGPGTRLLVL.

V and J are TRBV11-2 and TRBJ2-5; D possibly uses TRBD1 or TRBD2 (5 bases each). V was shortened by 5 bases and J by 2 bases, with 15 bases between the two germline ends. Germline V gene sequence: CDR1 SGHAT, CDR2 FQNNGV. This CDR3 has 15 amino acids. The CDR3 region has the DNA TGTGCCAGCAGCGGATCCGGGTGGGGGCAAGAGACCCAGTACTTC. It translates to CASSGSGWGQETQYF.

CDR3 in amino acids: CATAPEAGGLETQYF. The CDR3, as DNA: TGTGCCACAGCACCTGAAGCGGGAGGGTTGGAGACCCAGTACTTC. This chain links TRBV10-3 with TRBJ2-5; 10 bases match TRBD2. This CDR3 is built from 15 residues. J lost 5 bases, V lost 10 bases, and 13 bases had no gene match. Per germline, CDR1 ENHRY and CDR2 SYGVKD.

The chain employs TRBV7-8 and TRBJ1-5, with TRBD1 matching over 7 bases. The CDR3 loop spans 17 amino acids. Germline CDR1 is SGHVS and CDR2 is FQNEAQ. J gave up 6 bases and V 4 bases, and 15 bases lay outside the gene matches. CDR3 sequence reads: CASSSHRGQGIVQPQHF. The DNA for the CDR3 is TGTGCCAGCAGCTCTCATAGGGGGCAGGGGATCGTTCAGCCCCAGCATTTT.

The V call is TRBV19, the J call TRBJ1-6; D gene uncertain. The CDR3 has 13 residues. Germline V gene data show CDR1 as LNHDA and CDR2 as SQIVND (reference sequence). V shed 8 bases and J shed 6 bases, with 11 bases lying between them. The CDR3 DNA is TGTGCCAGTGGGCAGACTTTTAATTCACCCCTCCACTTT. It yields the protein CASGQTFNSPLHF.

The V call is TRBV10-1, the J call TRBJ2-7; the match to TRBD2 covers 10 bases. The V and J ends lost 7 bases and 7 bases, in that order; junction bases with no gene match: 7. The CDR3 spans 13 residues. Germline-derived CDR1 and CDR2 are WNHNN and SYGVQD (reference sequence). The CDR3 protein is CASTPGTSDEQYF. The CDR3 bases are TGCGCCAGCACCCCCGGGACTAGCGATGAGCAGTACTTC.

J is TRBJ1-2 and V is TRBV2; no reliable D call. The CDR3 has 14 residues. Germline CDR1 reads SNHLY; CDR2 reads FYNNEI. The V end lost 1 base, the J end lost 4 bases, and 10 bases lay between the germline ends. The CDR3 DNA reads TGTGCCAGCAGTGAAGAAAGCCAGGCCTATGGCTACACCTTC. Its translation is CASSEESQAYGYTF.

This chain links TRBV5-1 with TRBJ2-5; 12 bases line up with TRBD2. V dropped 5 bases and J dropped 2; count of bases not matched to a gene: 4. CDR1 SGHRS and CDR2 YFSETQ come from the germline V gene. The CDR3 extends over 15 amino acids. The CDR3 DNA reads TGCGCCAGCAGTTACGGGACTAGCGGGCAAGAGACCCAGTACTTC. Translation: CASSYGTSGQETQYF. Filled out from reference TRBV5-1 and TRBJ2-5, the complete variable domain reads KAGVTQTPRYLIKTRGQQVTLSCSPISGHRSVSWYQQTPGQGLQFLFEYFSETQRNKGNFPGRFSGRQFSNSRSEMNVSTLELGDSALYLCASSYGTSGQETQYFGPGTRLLVL.

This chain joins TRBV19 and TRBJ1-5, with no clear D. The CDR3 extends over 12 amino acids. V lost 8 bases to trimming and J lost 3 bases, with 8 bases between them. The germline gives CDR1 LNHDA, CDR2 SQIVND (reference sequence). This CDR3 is CASSRFNQPQHF. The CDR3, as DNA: TGTGCCAGTTCAAGATTCAATCAGCCCCAGCATTTT.

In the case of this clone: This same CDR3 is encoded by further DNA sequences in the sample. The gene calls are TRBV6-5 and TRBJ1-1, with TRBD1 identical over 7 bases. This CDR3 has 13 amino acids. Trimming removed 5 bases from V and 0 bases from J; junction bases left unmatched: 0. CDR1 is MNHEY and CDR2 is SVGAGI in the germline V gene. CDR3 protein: CASSRGLNTEAFF. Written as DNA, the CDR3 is TGTGCCAGCAGTAGGGGGCTGAACACTGAAGCTTTCTTT.

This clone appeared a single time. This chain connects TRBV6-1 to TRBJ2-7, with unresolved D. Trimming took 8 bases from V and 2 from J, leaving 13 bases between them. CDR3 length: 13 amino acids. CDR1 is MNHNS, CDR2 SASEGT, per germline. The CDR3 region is CASYRQWTYEQYF. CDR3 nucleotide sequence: TGTGCCAGCTATCGGCAGTGGACCTACGAGCAGTACTTC.

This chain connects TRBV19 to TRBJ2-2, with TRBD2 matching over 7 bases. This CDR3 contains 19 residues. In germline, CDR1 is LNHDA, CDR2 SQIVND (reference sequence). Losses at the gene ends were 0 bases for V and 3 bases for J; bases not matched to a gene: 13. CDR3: CASSIDTGGRIFYTGELFF. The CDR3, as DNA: TGTGCCAGTAGTATAGATACGGGAGGCCGTATTTTTTACACCGGGGAGCTGTTTTTT.

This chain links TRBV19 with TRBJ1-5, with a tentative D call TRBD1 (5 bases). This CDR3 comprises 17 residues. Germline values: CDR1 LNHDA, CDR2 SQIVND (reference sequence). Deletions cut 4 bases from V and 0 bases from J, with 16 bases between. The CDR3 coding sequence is TGTGCCAGTAGTACTTCCCTGGGACGGTATAGCAATCAGCCCCAGCATTTT. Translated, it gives CASSTSLGRYSNQPQHF. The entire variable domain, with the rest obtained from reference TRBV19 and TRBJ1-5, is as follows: DGGITQSPKYLFRKEGQNVTLSCEQNLNHDAMYWYRQDPGQGLRLIYYSQIVNDFQKGDIAEGYSVSREKKESFPLTVTSAQKNPTAFYLCASSTSLGRYSNQPQHFGDGTRLSIL.